A selection of T cell receptor beta chains follows, all from one sample in a study of OX40 agonist ivuxolimab in advanced cancers. Profiled with immunoSEQ multiplex PCR; TCRdb holds only in-frame clones, not every one. The profile shows some 97,000 clones, roughly 90% of them singletons. The source material was CD4+ or CD8+ T cells sorted from blood, sampled in a trial of the OX40 agonist ivuxolimab. These receptors were taken from an adult with an advanced solid tumor such as melanoma, head and neck, liver or kidney cancer. The CDR3 runs from the conserved cysteine through the conserved F or W. The D gene is left open where the match is weak. Clone sizes are given selectively: once, few, many, or a class where the clone is expanded.

-	TRBV4-2	TRBJ2-2	-	TGTGCCAGCAGCCAAGAACGGACCACCGGGGAGCTGTTTTTT	CASSQERTTGELFF
TRBD1	TRBV19	TRBJ1-5	-	TGTGCCAGTAGTTCGGACAGGGTCAACGCCGGTCAGCCCCAGCATTTT	CASSSDRVNAGQPQHF
-	TRBV5-1	TRBJ1-4	-	TGCGCCAGCAGCTTGGCCGTCTCAGGGACCGAAAAACTGTTTTTT	CASSLAVSGTEKLFF
TRBD1	TRBV5-1	TRBJ1-3	-	TGCGCCAGCAGCGCGGGACAGGGGGTTGGAAACACCATATATTTT	CASSAGQGVGNTIYF
-	TRBV11-2	TRBJ1-3	-	TGTGCCAGCAGCTTAGAGGGTACCTCTGGAAACACCATATATTTT	CASSLEGTSGNTIYF
-	TRBV9	TRBJ2-2	-	TGTGCCAGCAGCGTAGTAGGTACCGGGGAGCTGTTTTTT	CASSVVGTGELFF
-	TRBV6-6	TRBJ1-1	-	TGTGCCAGCAGTTACCAGGTGGGTGATGAAGCTTTCTTT	CASSYQVGDEAFF
-	TRBV2	TRBJ1-5	few	TGTGCCAGCCTAGGGAAAAATCAGCCCCAGCATTTT	CASLGKNQPQHF
-	TRBV28	TRBJ2-7	-	TGTGCCAGCAGTCCATCCCTCACATACTACGAGCAGTACTTC	CASSPSLTYYEQYF
TRBD1	TRBV7-9	TRBJ2-3	-	TGTGCCAGCAGCCCCGGGGCAGGGGGAGCAGATACGCAGTATTTT	CASSPGAGGADTQYF
TRBD2	TRBV5-1	TRBJ2-7	-	TGCGCCAGCAGCTTGGTTGGCGGGAGGGCCTCCGAGCAGTACTTC	CASSLVGGRASEQYF
TRBD1	TRBV4-1	TRBJ1-1	once	TGCGCCAGCAGCCGCGGACAGGAGAACACTGAAGCTTTCTTT	CASSRGQENTEAFF
-	TRBV27	TRBJ2-7	-	TGTGCCAGCAGTTTTGAGGGGGGCGGGGTTGAGGTGCAGTACTTC	CASSFEGGGVEVQYF
TRBD1	TRBV19	TRBJ1-2	few	TGTGCCAGTAGGACCGGGACAGCGGATGGCTACACCTTC	CASRTGTADGYTF
TRBD2	TRBV9	TRBJ2-3	-	TGTGCCAGCAGCGTAGTATTGGGGACATCTTCTGGGACTAGCCAGGTTACGCAGTATTTT	CASSVVLGTSSGTSQVTQYF
TRBD1	TRBV4-2	TRBJ2-1	-	TGTGCCAGCAGCCAAGCGGAAAGAGACAGGGGGCAGTTCTTC	CASSQAERDRGQFF
-	TRBV19	TRBJ2-1	-	TGTGCCAGTGGGCCTGAGCAGTTCTTC	CASGPEQFF
TRBD2	TRBV15	TRBJ2-5	-	TGTGCCACCAGCAGGGACATAGGGGCGGGGGGGCCGGCGACCCAGTACTTC	CATSRDIGAGGPATQYF
TRBD1	TRBV28	TRBJ1-1	-	TGTGCCAGCAGTCTCCCGGGACAGGGAGGGTCTGAAGCTTTCTTT	CASSLPGQGGSEAFF